The rows below give T cell receptor beta chains drawn from one sample of a study of cytomegalovirus exposure and HLA in healthy donors. Using immunoSEQ multiplex PCR, the repertoire was profiled, and TCRdb retains in-frame clones only, with some absent. The sample consists of under 200,000 clones, 65% to 85% of them appearing once. The sequenced sample consisted of PBMCs. These receptors were taken from a man aged 50 to 60 in good health and CMV-seronegative. CDR3s include the opening cysteine and the closing phenylalanine or tryptophan.

j_call v_call cdr3_aa
TRBJ2-3 TRBV5-6 CASSFPTSSTDTQYF
TRBJ1-3 TRBV11-2 CASSLTGFLDTIYF
TRBJ2-2 TRBV4-3 CASSRGGSGTRTGELFF
TRBJ1-6 TRBV27 CASSSGQVSYNSPLHF
TRBJ2-7 TRBV7-2 CASSFGTGGYEQYF
TRBJ2-7 TRBV5-5 CASRAPGQHFEQYF
TRBJ1-2 TRBV9 CASGPSGDYGYTF
TRBJ2-5 TRBV4-3 CASSRETGLRETQYF
TRBJ2-5 TRBV5-1 CASTGGGTQETQYF
TRBJ2-2 TRBV5-4 CASSLGGGTGELFF
TRBJ2-1 TRBV5-4 CASFKGGQVEQFF
TRBJ1-1 TRBV5-4 CASSPIEDTEAFF